This is a list of T cell receptor beta chains from one sample in a study of CD8 T cells in Susac syndrome. TCRdb used MiXCR to reprocess the immunoSEQ multiplex PCR reads, holding one entry per CDR3 protein. This table holds around 170,000 distinct CDR3 sequences, 90% to 95% found once. The material sequenced was CD4+ T cells from PBMCs. These receptors all come from a human donor with Susac syndrome. Both conserved end residues are part of each CDR3. D genes are given only for firm matches. Size tells how often a clone was seen (once, few, many) or the class of an expanded clone, and some rows leave it out.

j_gene | d_gene | abundance | v_gene | CDR3aa | CDR3nt
TRBJ2-1 | . | once | TRBV2 | CASSEALSGTREFF | TGTGCCAGCAGTGAAGCGCTAAGTGGGACCAGGGAGTTCTTC
TRBJ1-5 | TRBD1 | . | TRBV15 | CATSRTTGASNQPQHF | TGTGCCACCAGCAGAACCACAGGGGCTAGCAATCAGCCCCAGCATTTT
TRBJ2-3 | . | . | TRBV6-1 | CDLGDTQYF | TGTGACTTGGGGGATACGCAGTATTTT
TRBJ2-2 | . | . | TRBV12-3/TRBV12-4 | CASSFGPYTGELFF | TGTGCCAGCAGTTTTGGCCCATACACCGGGGAGCTGTTTTTT
TRBJ1-4 | TRBD1 | . | TRBV4-3 | CASSQGTGTGVKLFF | TGCGCCAGCAGCCAAGGCACCGGGACAGGGGTGAAACTGTTTTTT
TRBJ2-3 | TRBD2 | . | TRBV6-4 | CASSAGGSTDTQYF | TGTGCCAGCAGTGCGGGGGGGAGCACAGATACGCAGTATTTT
TRBJ1-2 | . | . | TRBV14 | CASSQDARYGYTF | TGTGCCAGCAGCCAAGACGCACGGTATGGCTACACCTTC
TRBJ2-3 | TRBD2 | . | TRBV4-3 | CASSRGRGGPDTQYF | TGCGCCAGCAGCCGTGGGCGGGGGGGTCCAGATACGCAGTATTTT
TRBJ2-3 | TRBD1 | . | TRBV3-1 | CASSQETGGDHQDTQYF | TGTGCCAGCAGCCAAGAGACAGGGGGAGATCATCAAGATACGCAGTATTTT
TRBJ2-7 | . | . | TRBV5-1 | CASSTGIPYEQYF | TGCGCCAGCAGCACCGGGATCCCCTACGAGCAGTACTTC
TRBJ2-1 | . | . | TRBV5-1 | CASSLATSIYNEQFF | TGCGCCAGCAGCTTGGCCACTAGCATCTACAATGAGCAGTTCTTC
TRBJ2-2 | . | . | TRBV10-3 | CAISGQLTGELFF | TGTGCCATCAGTGGACAGCTCACCGGGGAGCTGTTTTTT
TRBJ2-5 | . | . | TRBV5-4 | CASSSPPGRDNQETQYF | TGTGCCAGCAGCTCCCCGCCGGGGAGGGACAACCAAGAGACCCAGTACTTC
TRBJ2-7 | TRBD1 | . | TRBV6-2/TRBV6-3 | CASRRGPYEQYF | TGTGCCAGCAGAAGGGGGCCCTACGAGCAGTACTTC
TRBJ2-4 | . | . | TRBV6-5 | CASSPGRNIQYF | TGTGCCAGCAGTCCCGGCCGCAACATTCAGTACTTC
TRBJ2-7 | . | . | TRBV6-6 | CASSLRWGVGYEQYF | TGTGCCAGCAGCCTAAGGTGGGGGGTTGGCTACGAGCAGTACTTC
TRBJ2-6 | TRBD1 | . | TRBV5-1 | CASSLPGQGDLTF | TGCGCCAGCAGCTTGCCGGGACAGGGTGACCTGACTTTC
TRBJ2-5 | TRBD2 | . | TRBV19 | CASKGDAGGLAYETQYF | TGTGCCAGTAAGGGGGACGCGGGGGGACTAGCATACGAGACCCAGTACTTC
TRBJ2-5 | TRBD1 | . | TRBV5-1 | CASTRTGTPQETQYF | TGCGCCAGCACCAGGACAGGGACCCCCCAAGAGACCCAGTACTTC
TRBJ1-2 | TRBD1 | once | TRBV27 | CASSLTGTYGYTF | TGTGCCAGCAGTCTGACAGGGACCTATGGCTACACCTTC
TRBJ1-5 | . | . | TRBV4-1 | CASSQDDGSQPQHF | TGCGCCAGCAGCCAAGACGACGGTTCACAGCCCCAGCATTTT
TRBJ1-6 | TRBD1 | . | TRBV12-3/TRBV12-4 | CASRQGALNSPLHF | TGTGCCAGCAGACAGGGGGCGCTTAATTCACCCCTCCACTTT
TRBJ2-7 | . | . | TRBV7-6 | CASSLDRWEQYF | TGTGCCAGCAGCCTCGACCGGTGGGAGCAGTACTTC
TRBJ1-5 | TRBD1 | . | TRBV4-3 | CASSRDRDSNQPQHF | TGCGCCAGCAGCAGGGACAGAGATAGCAATCAGCCCCAGCATTTT
TRBJ1-1 | . | . | TRBV20-1 | CSAARGRNTEAFF | TGCAGTGCTGCGAGGGGTAGGAACACTGAAGCTTTCTTT
TRBJ2-2 | . | . | TRBV11-2 | CASSFQLGGYTGELFF | TGTGCCAGCAGCTTCCAATTAGGAGGTTACACCGGGGAGCTGTTTTTT
TRBJ1-1 | . | once | TRBV15 | CATSGLLSGTEAFF | TGTGCCACCAGCGGGCTCCTCTCCGGCACTGAAGCTTTCTTT
TRBJ1-2 | . | . | TRBV4-1 | CASSPRQRPNYGYTF | TGCGCCAGCAGCCCCAGACAGAGACCTAACTATGGCTACACCTTC
TRBJ2-3 | . | . | TRBV12-3/TRBV12-4 | CASRRLLTQYF | TGTGCCAGCAGAAGACTCCTAACGCAGTATTTT
TRBJ1-1 | . | . | TRBV5-4 | CATTLQGMNTEAFF | TGTGCCACGACTTTACAGGGAATGAACACTGAAGCTTTCTTT
TRBJ2-7 | TRBD1 | once | TRBV27 | CASMGQGTYEQYF | TGTGCCAGCATGGGACAGGGCACCTACGAGCAGTACTTC
TRBJ2-3 | TRBD2 | . | TRBV15 | CATSRRQAGGADTQYF | TGTGCCACCAGCAGAAGACAGGCGGGGGGCGCAGATACGCAGTATTTT
TRBJ2-4 | . | . | TRBV5-6 | CASPGGSLAKNIQYF | TGTGCCTCCCCAGGAGGATCTTTAGCCAAAAACATTCAGTACTTC
TRBJ2-5 | . | . | TRBV20-1 | CSAPRGTVQETQYF | TGCAGTGCTCCCAGAGGAACAGTTCAAGAGACCCAGTACTTC
TRBJ1-1 | . | . | TRBV29-1 | CSVETGGAGAFF | TGCAGCGTTGAGACTGGTGGGGCAGGAGCTTTCTTT
TRBJ2-1 | . | . | TRBV2 | CASSAFRANNEQFF | TGTGCCAGCAGTGCTTTCCGGGCAAACAATGAGCAGTTCTTC
TRBJ1-1 | . | . | TRBV5-4 | CASSFIKSGGTEAFF | TGTGCCAGCAGCTTTATAAAATCAGGAGGCACTGAAGCTTTCTTT
TRBJ2-7 | . | . | TRBV3-1 | CASSQDTGAASYEQYF | TGTGCCAGCAGCCAAGATACGGGGGCCGCCTCCTACGAGCAGTACTTC